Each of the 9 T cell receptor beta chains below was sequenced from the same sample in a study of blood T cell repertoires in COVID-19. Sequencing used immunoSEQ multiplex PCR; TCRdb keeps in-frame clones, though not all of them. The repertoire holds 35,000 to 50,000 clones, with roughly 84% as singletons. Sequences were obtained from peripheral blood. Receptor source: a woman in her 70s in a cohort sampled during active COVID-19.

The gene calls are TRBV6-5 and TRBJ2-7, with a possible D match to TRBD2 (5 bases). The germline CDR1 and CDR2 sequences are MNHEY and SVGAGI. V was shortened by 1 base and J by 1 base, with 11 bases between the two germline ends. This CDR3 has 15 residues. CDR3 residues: CASSYLGLASYEQYF. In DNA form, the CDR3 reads TGTGCCAGCAGTTACTTAGGCCTAGCTTCCTACGAGCAGTACTTC.

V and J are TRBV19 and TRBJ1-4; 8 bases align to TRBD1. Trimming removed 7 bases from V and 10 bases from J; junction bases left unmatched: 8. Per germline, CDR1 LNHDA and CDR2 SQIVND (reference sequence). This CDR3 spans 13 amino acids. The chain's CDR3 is CASKGTGIVKLFF. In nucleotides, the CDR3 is TGTGCCAGTAAGGGGACAGGTATCGTAAAACTGTTTTTT.

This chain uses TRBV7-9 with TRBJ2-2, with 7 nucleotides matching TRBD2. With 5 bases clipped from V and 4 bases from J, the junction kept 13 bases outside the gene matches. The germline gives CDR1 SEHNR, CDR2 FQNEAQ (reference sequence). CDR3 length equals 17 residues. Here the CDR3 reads CASSQRLGRGATGELFF. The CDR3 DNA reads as TGTGCCAGCAGCCAAAGGTTGGGGAGGGGTGCCACCGGGGAGCTGTTTTTT.

This chain's CDR3 is CASSPSVRNYGYTF. CDR3 DNA: TGTGCCAGCAGCCCCTCCGTGCGAAACTATGGCTACACCTTC. V is TRBV9 and J is TRBJ1-2; D not certain. CDR1 is SGDLS, CDR2 YYNGEE, per germline. Between the trimmed V and J ends, which lost 4 bases and 2 bases, there was a span of 12 bases. The length of the CDR3 is 14 residues.

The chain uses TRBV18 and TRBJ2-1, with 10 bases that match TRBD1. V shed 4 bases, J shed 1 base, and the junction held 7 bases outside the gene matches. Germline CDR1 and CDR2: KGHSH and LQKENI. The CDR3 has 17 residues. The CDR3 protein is CASSLNDRGHSYNEQFF. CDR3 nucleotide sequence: TGTGCCAGCTCACTCAACGACAGGGGGCATTCCTACAATGAGCAGTTCTTC.

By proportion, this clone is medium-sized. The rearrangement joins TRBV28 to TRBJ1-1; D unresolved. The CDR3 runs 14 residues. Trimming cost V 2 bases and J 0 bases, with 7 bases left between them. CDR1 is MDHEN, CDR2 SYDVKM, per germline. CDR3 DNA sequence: TGTGCCAGCAGTTTACCCCGTTTGAACACTGAAGCTTTCTTT. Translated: CASSLPRLNTEAFF.

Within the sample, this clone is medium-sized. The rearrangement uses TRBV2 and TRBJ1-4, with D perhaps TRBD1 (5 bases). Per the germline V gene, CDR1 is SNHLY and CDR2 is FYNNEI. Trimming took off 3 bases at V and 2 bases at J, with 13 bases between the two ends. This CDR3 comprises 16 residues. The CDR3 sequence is CASSEVGKGTNEKLFF. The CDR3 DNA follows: TGTGCCAGCAGTGAGGTGGGGAAGGGGACTAATGAAAAACTGTTTTTT.

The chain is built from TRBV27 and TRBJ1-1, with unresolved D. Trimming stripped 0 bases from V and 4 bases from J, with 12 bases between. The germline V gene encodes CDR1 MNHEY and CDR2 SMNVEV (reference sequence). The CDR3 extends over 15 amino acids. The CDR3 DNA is TGTGCCAGCAGTTTATCGTGGGAGACGGGCACTGAAGCTTTCTTT. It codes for CASSLSWETGTEAFF.

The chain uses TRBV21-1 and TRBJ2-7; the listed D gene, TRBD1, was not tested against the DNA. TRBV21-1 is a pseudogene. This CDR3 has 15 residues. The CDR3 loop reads CASSKVHRGTYEQYF. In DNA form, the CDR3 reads TGTGCCAGCAGCAAAGTTCACAGGGGGACCTACGAGCAGTACTTC.